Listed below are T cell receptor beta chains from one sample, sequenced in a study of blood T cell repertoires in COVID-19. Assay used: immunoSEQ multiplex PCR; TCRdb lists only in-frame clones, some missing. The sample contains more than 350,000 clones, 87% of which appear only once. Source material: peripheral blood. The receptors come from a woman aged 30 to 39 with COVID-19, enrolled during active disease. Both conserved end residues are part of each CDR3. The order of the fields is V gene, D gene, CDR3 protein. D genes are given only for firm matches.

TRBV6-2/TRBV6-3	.	CASSYGRVTGELFF
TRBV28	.	CASSSTRASDPYEQYF
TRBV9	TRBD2	CASSVTTGLAGAETQYF
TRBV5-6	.	CASSLGRDEQYF
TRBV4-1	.	CASSHFEAGSPLHF
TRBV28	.	CASSPPQGPNVLTF
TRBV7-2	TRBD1	CASSSRTGNNEKLFF
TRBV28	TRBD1	CASRPAGQGNYEQYF
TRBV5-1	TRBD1	CASSLAVTGFDEQFF
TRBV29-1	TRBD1	CSVFGQGLLDEAFF
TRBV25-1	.	CASSETGSFSGNTIYF
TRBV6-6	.	CASSYLGDYNEQFF
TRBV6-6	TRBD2	CASIFGAGGPADTQYF
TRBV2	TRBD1	CASGRTGYEQYF
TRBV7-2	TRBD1	CASSYGTGGYGYTF
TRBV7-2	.	CASSLVRVGSANNEKLFF
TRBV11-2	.	CASSGGGLQETQYF
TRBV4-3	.	CASSQSQGGEQYF
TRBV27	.	CASSSHKATNEKLFF
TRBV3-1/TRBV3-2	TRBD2	CASSRAAGGAKNIQYF
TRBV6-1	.	CASSLEDTQYF
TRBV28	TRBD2	CASTPSAGAGETQYF
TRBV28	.	CASSSRGLLVYSPLHF
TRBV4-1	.	CASSQWASSYNEQFF
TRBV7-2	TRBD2	CASSSAALLAGVYEQYF
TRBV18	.	CASSPVRESGYEQYF
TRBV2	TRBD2	CASRGLAGSGELFF
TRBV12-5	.	CASGQGSLDTQYF
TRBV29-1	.	CSATDGYTF
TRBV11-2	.	CASSRLGVVDEKLFF
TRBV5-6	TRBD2	CASSLLAGGRDKQYF
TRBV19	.	CASSSNPGLGINEQFF
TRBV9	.	CASSPRTLYYEQYF